This T cell receptor (beta chain) comes out of a study of immune cell composition in non-small cell lung cancer. General study points: Lung adenocarcinomas had lower top 10 clone scores and clonality than squamous tumours. Smoking pack-years did not significantly correlate with tumour TCR-beta clonality.

On this clone itself: Its matching antigen is unknown.

This table comes from immunoSEQ multiplex PCR, and its TCRdb copy is limited to in-frame clones, with some not included. This sample carries approximately 13,000 clones, 65% to 85% of them seen once, and the ten largest clones take 11%. CDR3 size: 13 residues. Trimming cost V 5 bases and J 9 bases, with 13 bases left between them. Germline V gives CDR1 MNHEY, CDR2 SVGAGI. The sample was lung tumor tissue. The clonotype comes from a human donor with non-small cell lung cancer. V gene TRBV6-5 combines with J gene TRBJ1-4; D is possibly TRBD1 (5 bases). This CDR3 reads CASSAPGPQKLFF. DNA of the CDR3: TGTGCCAGCAGTGCCCCGGGACCTCAAAAACTGTTTTTT.